This T cell receptor beta chain was sequenced in a study of identical twins. Template switching added a universal primer site, and cDNA bore unique molecular identifiers. Each CDR3 protein gets one entry after TCRdb re-called the 5' RACE reads with MiXCR. The sample lists 1.5 million or so distinct CDR3 sequences, around 29% seen once, with more than 0.25% in the top ten. The germline CDR1 and CDR2 sequences are MDHEN and SYDVKM. Trimming removed 5 bases from V and 8 bases from J, with 19 bases in between. The CDR3 totals 15 residues. The chain joins TRBV28 to TRBJ2-1; D is perhaps TRBD2 (5 bases). The receptor was isolated from a newborn girl in good health. The specimen was cord blood. The CDR3 DNA sequence: TGTGCCAGCAGTAGCCCCGTCCCGGCCGGGGATGAGCAGTTCTTC. It yields the protein CASSSPVPAGDEQFF.